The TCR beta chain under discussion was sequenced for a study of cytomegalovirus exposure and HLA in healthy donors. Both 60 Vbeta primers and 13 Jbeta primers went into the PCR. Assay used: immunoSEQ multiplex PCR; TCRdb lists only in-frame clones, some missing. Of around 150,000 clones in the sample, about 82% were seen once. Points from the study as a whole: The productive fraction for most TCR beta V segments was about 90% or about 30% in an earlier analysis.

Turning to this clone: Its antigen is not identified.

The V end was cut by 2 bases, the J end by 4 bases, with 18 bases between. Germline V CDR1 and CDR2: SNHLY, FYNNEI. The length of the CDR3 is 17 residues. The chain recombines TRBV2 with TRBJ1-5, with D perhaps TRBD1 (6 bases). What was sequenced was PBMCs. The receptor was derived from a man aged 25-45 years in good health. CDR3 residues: CASSEIERQADNQPQHF. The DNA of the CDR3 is TGTGCCAGCAGTGAAATAGAAAGACAGGCTGATAATCAGCCCCAGCATTTT.